The clone carrying this TCR beta chain was observed a few times. This entry belongs to a study of T-cell memory formation after mild COVID-19. Using its own MiXCR run on the 5' RACE reads, TCRdb lists one record per CDR3 protein. The sample yields about 340,000 distinct CDR3 sequences, roughly 14% seen once. The trim removed 5 bases at V and 11 bases at J, leaving 4 bases unmatched. This CDR3 contains 11 residues. V is TRBV12-3 or TRBV12-4 and J is TRBJ1-1, with 8 nucleotides matching TRBD1. Sequenced sample: PBMCs or a T cell subset sorted from them (not recorded which). The origin of this receptor is a man in his late teens or twenties who had mild COVID-19 (a few samples of this study predate the infection). Cell type and time point are not known. The CDR3 here is CASSPGQEAFF. Written as DNA, the CDR3 is TGTGCCAGCAGTCCGGGACAGGAGGCTTTCTTT.